This T cell receptor (beta chain) was sequenced in a study of blood T cells in healthy people across ages. The study, taken as a whole, reports: When set beside aged donors, long-lived donors presented more naive CD4+ cells and higher diversity. A strong correlation was seen between TCR beta diversity and naive T cell percentage.

The CDR3 consists of 15 residues. Germline CDR1 reads SGHRS; CDR2 reads YFSETQ. Using a J-beta primer mix together with a sample-barcoded 5' primer, a second PCR was run for roughly 6 to 12 cycles. TCRdb analysed the 5' RACE reads with MiXCR anew, one entry per CDR3 protein. Among around 990,000 distinct CDR3 sequences listed, 25% were seen once. This clonotype was seen many times. The antigen remains undetermined. A read error may produce the germline difference seen at one junction end. The data were also submitted as part of a second study, on T cells of mothers and their children. That report notes: Each child contributed millions of TCR beta CDR3 reads, while each mother contributed over 8 million.

Sequenced sample: blood. The chain has TRBV5-1 and TRBJ2-1, with 9 bases fitting TRBD1. The receptor was derived from a girl under 10 years old in good health. The CDR3 nucleotides are TGTGCCAGCAGTTCCACAGGGGGCCCCTACAATGAGCAGTTCTTC. Its protein product is CASSSTGGPYNEQFF.